The 19 T cell receptor beta chains reported below all come from one sample, sequenced in a study of blood T cell repertoires in COVID-19. Libraries were prepared by immunoSEQ multiplex PCR; TCRdb keeps only in-frame clonotypes and omits some of them. The table records hundreds of thousands of clones, around 87% of them present only once. The sequenced material came from peripheral blood. These receptors originate from a woman aged 45-65 years who had recovered from COVID-19.

This clone was seen once. CDR3 sequence reads: CAWSRGAGETQYF. For the CDR3, the DNA is TGTGCCTGGAGTCGGGGGGCCGGAGAGACCCAGTACTTC. V usage is TRBV30 and J usage is TRBJ2-5, with D maybe TRBD2 (7 bases). V was cut by 2 bases and J by 4 bases, with 11 bases left in between. CDR3 length: 13 residues. Germline CDR1 reads GTSNPN; CDR2 reads SVGIG (reference sequence).

This chain uses TRBV9 with TRBJ2-3; tentative D call: TRBD1 (6 bases). The germline V gene encodes CDR1 SGDLS and CDR2 YYNGEE. The CDR3 is 14 residues long. Deletions cut 0 bases from V and 4 bases from J, with 9 bases between. CDR3 sequence reads: CASSVAGVSDTQYF. In nucleotides, the CDR3 is TGTGCCAGCAGCGTAGCAGGGGTCTCAGATACGCAGTATTTT.

The chain is built from TRBV30 and TRBJ2-7, with 11 bases identical to TRBD2. CDR1 and CDR2 (germline): GTSNPN, SVGIG (reference sequence). This CDR3 has 16 residues. After removal of 1 base from V and 2 bases from J, the junction contained 7 bases not matched to a gene. Here the CDR3 reads CAWSGVAGGSTYEQYF. The CDR3 region has the DNA TGTGCCTGGAGTGGAGTAGCGGGAGGGTCTACCTACGAGCAGTACTTC.

The rearrangement uses TRBV27 and TRBJ1-4; D remains unclear. Trimming took off 2 bases at V and 8 bases at J, with 15 bases between the two ends. The germline V gene encodes CDR1 MNHEY and CDR2 SMNVEV (reference sequence). The CDR3 totals 15 residues. This chain's CDR3 is CASSLRGDRGEKLFF. The CDR3 region has the DNA TGTGCCAGCAGTTTAAGAGGAGACCGGGGAGAAAAACTGTTTTTT.

The chain couples TRBV28 to TRBJ1-1; D gene ambiguous. With 3 bases removed from V and 6 bases from J, the gap between germline ends came to 5 bases. CDR1 MDHEN and CDR2 SYDVKM come from the germline V gene. CDR3 length equals 11 residues. For the CDR3, the DNA is TGTGCCAGCAGTTTTTTCGCTGAAGCTTTCTTT. Translated: CASSFFAEAFF.

The V call is TRBV7-6, the J call TRBJ1-4; tentative D call: TRBD1 (5 bases). This CDR3 comprises 14 residues. V was cut by 5 bases and J by 8 bases, with 15 bases left in between. The V gene's germline CDR1 is SGHVS and CDR2 FNYEAQ. CDR3 in amino acids: CASSQEGPREKLFF. CDR3 DNA sequence: TGTGCCAGCAGCCAGGAGGGGCCTCGCGAAAAACTGTTTTTT.

The chain joins TRBV6-5 to TRBJ1-5, with 8 bases lining up with TRBD1. V dropped 8 bases and J dropped 10; count of bases not matched to a gene: 13. Germline CDR1 reads MNHEY; CDR2 reads SVGAGI. There are 14 residues in the CDR3. The CDR3 nucleotides read TGTGCCAGCTCCAGACAGGGGATATCAGGCCCCCAGCATTTT. Amino acid sequence: CASSRQGISGPQHF.

The chain employs TRBV9 and TRBJ1-3; D uncertain. CDR3 length equals 14 residues. The V gene's germline CDR1 is SGDLS and CDR2 YYNGEE. The V end was cut by 3 bases, the J end by 0 bases, with 7 bases between. The CDR3 spells CASSGGSSGNTIYF. The DNA for the CDR3 is TGTGCCAGCAGCGGAGGGAGCTCTGGAAACACCATATATTTT. The complete variable domain, with remaining parts taken from reference TRBV9 and TRBJ1-3, reads DSGVTQTPKHLITATGQRVTLRCSPRSGDLSVYWYQQSLDQGLQFLIQYYNGEERAKGNILERFSAQQFPDLHSELNLSSLELGDSALYFCASSGGSSGNTIYFGEGSWLTVV.

The chain's CDR3 is CASSQDGGSNQPQHF. CDR3 bases: TGTGCCAGCAGCCAAGATGGGGGGAGCAATCAGCCCCAGCATTTT. V is TRBV3-1 (or the pseudogene TRBV3-2) and J is TRBJ1-5; D may be TRBD1 (5 bases). Germline assignment: CDR1 LGHDT and CDR2 YNNKEL (reference sequence). CDR3 length: 15 residues. V gave up 0 bases and J gave up 1 base, with 7 bases separating them.

The V call is TRBV4-3, the J call TRBJ2-4; TRBD1 aligns across 10 bases. The V segment lost 1 base and the J segment 3 bases; nucleotides outside the gene matches: 9. Germline CDR1 and CDR2: LGHNA and YSLEER. CDR3 length: 18 residues. The CDR3 protein is CASSQGRTGGFRKNIQYF. In DNA form, the CDR3 reads TGCGCCAGCAGCCAAGGCAGGACAGGGGGATTTCGCAAAAACATTCAGTACTTC.

This chain links TRBV4-2 with TRBJ1-1, with no clear D. The V and J ends lost 1 base and 7 bases respectively, with 13 bases between them. This CDR3 has 14 residues. Germline CDR1 is LGHNA and CDR2 is YNFKEQ. The DNA of the CDR3 is TGTGCCAGCAGCCAAGTAGGCACAGAGGGTGAAGCTTTCTTT. Amino acid sequence: CASSQVGTEGEAFF.

The V gene is TRBV27, the J gene TRBJ2-3; 7 bases are a match to TRBD2. With V trimmed by 1 base and J by 2 bases, 6 bases remained unmatched. The CDR3 contains 16 residues. Germline V gene data show CDR1 as MNHEY and CDR2 as SMNVEV (reference sequence). In nucleotides, the CDR3 is TGTGCCAGCAGTTTATTGCCTAGCGGCCTCACAGATACGCAGTATTTT. It is translated as CASSLLPSGLTDTQYF.

This chain uses TRBV5-8 with TRBJ1-5; D uncertain. The CDR3 consists of 12 residues. CDR1 SGHTS and CDR2 YDEGEE come from the germline V gene. V dropped 2 bases and J dropped 6 bases, with 6 bases sitting between them. The CDR3 sequence: CASSLRSQPQHF. CDR3 sequence (DNA): TGTGCCAGCAGCTTAAGGAGTCAGCCCCAGCATTTT.

The chain recombines TRBV19 with TRBJ1-5; 8 bases are a match to TRBD1. The V gene's germline CDR1 is LNHDA and CDR2 SQIVND (reference sequence). The CDR3 is 16 amino acids. Trimming removed 5 bases from V and 3 bases from J; junction bases left unmatched: 9. The CDR3 DNA reads as TGTGCCAGTAGTGGAGGACAGGGCGGTTACAATCAGCCCCAGCATTTT. Its protein is CASSGGQGGYNQPQHF.

V and J are TRBV5-5 and TRBJ2-7; perhaps TRBD2 as D (7 bases). From germline, CDR1 is SGHKS and CDR2 YYEKEE (reference sequence). CDR3 length: 14 residues. The germline V and J ends were trimmed by 6 bases and 7 bases, with 20 bases remaining between them. The DNA for the CDR3 is TGTGCCAGCAACCCGTTACGGGGGGCTGTAGAGCAGTACTTC. Protein product: CASNPLRGAVEQYF.

This rearrangement joins TRBV5-8 to TRBJ2-4; D is perhaps TRBD2 (6 bases). CDR1 is SGHTS, CDR2 YDEGEE, per germline. The V and J ends lost 6 bases and 0 bases respectively, with 10 bases between them. This CDR3 has 14 residues. In nucleotides, the CDR3 is TGTGCCAGCAACTCGGGAGTAGCCAAAAACATTCAGTACTTC. Translation: CASNSGVAKNIQYF.

The chain carries TRBV5-1 and TRBJ2-4, with 9 bases lining up with TRBD1. The length of the CDR3 is 14 residues. The germline V gene encodes CDR1 SGHRS and CDR2 YFSETQ. J lost 6 bases, V lost 4 bases, and 5 bases had no gene match. CDR3 bases: TGCGCCAGCAGCCAGGGACAGGGTGGAAACATTCAGTACTTC. Translation: CASSQGQGGNIQYF.

To note about this clone: Other DNA sequences of this sample code for an identical CDR3. The CDR3 sequence is CASSLVRGSEQYF. In DNA form, the CDR3 reads TGTGCCAGCAGCTTAGTTCGGGGTTCCGAGCAGTACTTC. The chain combines TRBV11-2 with TRBJ2-7; TRBD2 might be the D (5 bases). CDR1 and CDR2 (germline): SGHAT, FQNNGV. This CDR3 has 13 residues. Trimming took off 1 base at V and 6 bases at J, with 10 bases between the two ends.

The V call is TRBV5-4, the J call TRBJ2-7; TRBD1 matches at 8 bases. V was clipped by 1 base and J by 4 bases; unmatched bases: 7. The germline gives CDR1 SGHNT, CDR2 YYREEE (reference sequence). This CDR3 is 15 amino acids long. DNA for the CDR3: TGTGCCAGCAGCTTGCGGACAGGGTTCTTGTACGAGCAGTACTTC. Amino acids: CASSLRTGFLYEQYF.